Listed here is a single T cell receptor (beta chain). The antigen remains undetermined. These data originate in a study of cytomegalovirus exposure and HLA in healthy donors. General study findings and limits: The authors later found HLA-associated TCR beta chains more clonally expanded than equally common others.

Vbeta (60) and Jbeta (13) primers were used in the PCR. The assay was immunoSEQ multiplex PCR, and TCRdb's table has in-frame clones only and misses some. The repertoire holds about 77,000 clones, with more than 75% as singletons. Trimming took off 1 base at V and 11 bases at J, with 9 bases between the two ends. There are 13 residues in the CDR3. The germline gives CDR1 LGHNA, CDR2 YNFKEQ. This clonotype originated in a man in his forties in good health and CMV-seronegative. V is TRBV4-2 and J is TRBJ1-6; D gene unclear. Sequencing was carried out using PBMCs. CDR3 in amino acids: CASSQVEGPPLHF. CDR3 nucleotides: TGTGCCAGCAGCCAAGTAGAGGGTCCACCCCTCCACTTT.